This TCR beta chain was recovered during a study of blood T cell repertoires in COVID-19. Overall study: Acute and convalescent COVID-19 samples came from the United States, Italy and Spain. PBMCs, B-cell-depleted T cells, or T cells were the source of the cDNA or gDNA that made up the material.

Patients at the Seattle site were enrolled during active infection and followed longitudinally. The CDR3 has 16 residues. Looked up from germline, CDR1 is KGHSH and CDR2 is LQKENI. V was shortened by 3 bases and J by 3 bases, with 17 bases between the two germline ends. In the authors' workflow: Amplifying reference gene primers gave estimates of nucleated cell counts. Measured with immunoSEQ multiplex PCR; TCRdb has only the in-frame clones, and not every one. That table gives V, J and clone size, and the DNA gave D and trimming. The sample consists of approximately 170,000 clones, roughly 81% of them appearing once.

V and J are TRBV18 and TRBJ1-2, with D hard to call. This sequence originates from a woman over 75 with COVID-19, enrolled during active disease. The sequencing sample was made of peripheral blood. Here the CDR3 reads CASSPSLRGADYGYTF. CDR3 nucleotides: TGTGCCAGCTCACCCTCCCTGCGCGGCGCGGACTATGGCTACACCTTC.